This T cell receptor beta chain was captured by sequencing in a study of T cell repertoires in cytomegalovirus infection. MiXCR, run by TCRdb on the reads, gives a single entry per CDR3 protein. The table lists 110,000 to 150,000 distinct CDR3 sequences, 30% to 40% of them singletons. Trimming removed 4 bases from V and 7 bases from J, with 8 bases in between. The CDR3 totals 13 residues. Study-level results: There were HLA-C-restricted CMV-specific TCR beta clonotypes dominating the ex vivo response.

About this clonotype itself: Its antigen is as yet unknown.

This sequence was found in a human donor in good health (CMV status not recorded). Some clones in this sample may be carry-over from other donors' samples. V gene TRBV12-3 or TRBV12-4 combines with J gene TRBJ2-6; no firm D call. This material consisted of CD8+ T cells from cultured PBMCs, taken from culture after CMV antigen stimulation. The CDR3 sequence: CASSSGCANVLTF. The CDR3, as DNA: TGTGCCAGCAGTTCCGGGTGTGCCAACGTCCTGACTTTC.